Presented here are 15 T cell receptor beta chains from one specimen sequenced in a study of radiation and T cells in renal cell carcinoma (TCRdb year 2020). Sample time point, as interpreted from the label and publication: baseline pretreatment blood. The label giving this sample's treatment or condition can be read as: 15 Gy SBRT to primary tumor, nephrectomy 4 weeks later. Library generation was performed with the immunoSEQ multiplex PCR assay. TCRdb provides this immuneACCESS table in a form limited to in-frame rearrangements. Some clones are lacking; in checked studies, under half of them reflect an unresolved V gene, and why the rest are absent is not known. For this sample there are about 150,000 clones; about 87% appear just once. The ten top clones hold 3.5% to 5% of the sample. The starting material was blood, obtained from a patient whose treatment included radiotherapy and nephrectomy. The origin of the receptors is a woman in her seventies with renal cell carcinoma.

This chain links TRBV7-9 with TRBJ2-7; D might be TRBD1 (6 bases). V gave up 3 bases and J gave up 4 bases, with 13 bases separating them. The germline gives CDR1 SEHNR, CDR2 FQNEAQ (reference sequence). CDR3 length equals 14 residues. The CDR3 here is CASSLGRQEYEQYF. CDR3 nucleotides: TGTGCCAGCAGCTTGGGTCGACAGGAATACGAGCAGTACTTC.

The chain combines TRBV4-3 with TRBJ2-7; tentative D call: TRBD1 (5 bases). Trimming left V 4 bases short and J 2 bases short, with 15 bases between. CDR1 is LGHNA and CDR2 is YSLEER in the germline V gene. The CDR3 has 15 residues. The CDR3 sequence: CASSPSRANAYEQYF. Here the CDR3 DNA reads TGCGCCAGCAGCCCCAGCAGGGCTAATGCCTACGAGCAGTACTTC.

The chain joins TRBV15 to TRBJ1-6, with D possibly TRBD1 on 5 matching bases. The V end was cut by 3 bases, the J end by 7 bases, with 16 bases between. This CDR3 region has 16 residues. Germline-derived CDR1 and CDR2 are LNHNV and YYDKDF (reference sequence). In nucleotides, the CDR3 is TGTGCCACCAGCAGGGCCGACGGGGGAGGGAATTCACCCCTCCACTTT. Residues: CATSRADGGGNSPLHF. Combining the CDR3 with reference TRBV15 and TRBJ1-6 gives the whole variable domain DAMVIQNPRYQVTQFGKPVTLSCSQTLNHNVMYWYQQKSSQAPKLLFHYYDKDFNNEADTPDNFQSRRPNTSFCFLDIRSPGLGDTAMYLCATSRADGGGNSPLHFGNGTRLTVT.

Points on this clone: Other DNA sequences within the sample encode an identical CDR3. The rearrangement links TRBV20-1 to TRBJ2-5, with D unclear. Germline lookup yields CDR1 DFQATT and CDR2 SNEGSKA (reference sequence). This CDR3 region has 11 residues. V lost 4 bases, J lost 4 bases, and 7 bases lay in between. The CDR3: CSATHRETQYF. CDR3 coding DNA: TGCAGTGCTACCCACAGAGAGACCCAGTACTTC.

This chain links TRBV4-1 with TRBJ1-2, with 8 nucleotides matching TRBD1. The germline CDR1 and CDR2 sequences are MGHRA and YSYEKL. The CDR3 extends over 16 amino acids. J was trimmed by 4 bases and V by 3 bases; bases with no gene match: 10. The CDR3 bases are TGCGCCAGCAGCCAGGACCGGACAGGGTGGGTCTATGGCTACACCTTC. Translated, it gives CASSQDRTGWVYGYTF.

The rearrangement joins TRBV25-1 to TRBJ1-2, with D possibly being TRBD1 (5 bases). Trimming cost V 8 bases and J 3 bases, with 13 bases left between them. Germline lookup yields CDR1 MGHDK and CDR2 SYGVNS. The CDR3 sequence is 13 residues long. CDR3 region: CASQGGVYYGYTF. The DNA of the CDR3 is TGTGCCAGCCAGGGCGGGGTCTACTATGGCTACACCTTC.

The chain uses TRBV2 and TRBJ2-7; D gene ambiguous. There are 12 residues in the CDR3. Germline V gene data show CDR1 as SNHLY and CDR2 as FYNNEI. Between the trimmed V and J ends, which lost 2 bases and 4 bases, there was a span of 6 bases. CDR3 in DNA: TGTGCCAGCAGTGAATCCATTTACGAGCAGTACTTC. Translated, it gives CASSESIYEQYF.

The chain combines TRBV13 with TRBJ1-4; 8 nucleotides line up with TRBD1. The CDR3 runs 14 residues. CDR1 is PRHDT, CDR2 FYEKMQ, per germline (reference sequence). Trimming removed 5 bases from V and 7 bases from J; junction bases left unmatched: 6. In DNA form, the CDR3 reads TGTGCCAGCAGCAGACAGGGGAATGTTGAAAAACTGTTTTTT. Amino acids: CASSRQGNVEKLFF. Full variable domain (rest looked up from reference TRBV13 and TRBJ1-4): AAGVIQSPRHLIKEKRETATLKCYPIPRHDTVYWYQQGPGQDPQFLISFYEKMQSDKGSIPDRFSAQQFSDYHSELNMSSLELGDSALYFCASSRQGNVEKLFFGSGTQLSVL.

With regard to this clone: Other DNA sequences from this sample encode an identical CDR3 as well. The chain uses TRBV5-1 and TRBJ2-3; 12 bases agree with TRBD2. The V gene end was trimmed by 4 bases and the J gene end by 1 base; junction bases not matched to a gene: 4. Germline assignment: CDR1 SGHRS and CDR2 YFSETQ. The CDR3 length is 16 residues. CDR3 DNA: TGCGCCAGCAGCACCAGGACTAGCGGGGGCACAGATACGCAGTATTTT. Its protein is CASSTRTSGGTDTQYF. Based on the CDR3 plus reference TRBV5-1 and TRBJ2-3, the full variable domain is KAGVTQTPRYLIKTRGQQVTLSCSPISGHRSVSWYQQTPGQGLQFLFEYFSETQRNKGNFPGRFSGRQFSNSRSEMNVSTLELGDSALYLCASSTRTSGGTDTQYFGPGTRLTVL.

CDR3 coding DNA: TGCAGCGTTTTTGGCACTGAAGCTTTCTTT. The encoded protein is CSVFGTEAFF. The chain employs TRBV29-1 and TRBJ1-1, with D unclear. This CDR3 region has 10 residues. Germline CDR1 is SQVTM and CDR2 is ANQGSEA. Trimming took off 5 bases at V and 4 bases at J, with 5 bases between the two ends.

The CDR3 bases are TGTGCCAGCAGGGCCGTCAATAATTCACCCCTCCACTTT. Residues: CASRAVNNSPLHF. The rearrangement uses TRBV7-9 and TRBJ1-6, with no clear D. The CDR3 is 13 amino acids. Looked up from germline, CDR1 is SEHNR and CDR2 is FQNEAQ (reference sequence). The V gene lost 6 bases and the J gene lost 5 bases, with 8 bases spanning the gap.

This clone showed up just a few times. The rearrangement joins TRBV19 to TRBJ1-6; no firm D call. The CDR3 extends over 12 amino acids. From germline, CDR1 is LNHDA and CDR2 SQIVND (reference sequence). Trimming took off 3 bases at V and 10 bases at J, with 7 bases between the two ends. CDR3 amino acids: CASSMSASPLHF. The CDR3 nucleotides are TGTGCCAGTAGTATGTCGGCCTCACCCCTCCACTTT.

This clone was seen only once. The chain joins TRBV19 to TRBJ2-3, with TRBD2 matching 8 bases. CDR3 length equals 14 residues. V shed 8 bases, J shed 0 bases, and the junction held 4 bases outside the gene matches. Germline CDR1 and CDR2: LNHDA and SQIVND (reference sequence). This CDR3 reads CASRTSLSTDTQYF. In DNA form, the CDR3 reads TGTGCCAGTCGGACTAGCCTGAGCACAGATACGCAGTATTTT.

A single count supports this clone. The genes are TRBV29-1 and TRBJ1-1; no clear D. CDR1 SQVTM and CDR2 ANQGSEA come from the germline V gene. The germline V and J ends were trimmed by 4 bases and 4 bases, with 10 bases remaining between them. The CDR3 spans 12 residues. CDR3 sequence (DNA): TGCAGCGTTGCATTTTCGAGCACTGAAGCTTTCTTT. Amino acid sequence: CSVAFSSTEAFF.

The chain carries TRBV4-2 and TRBJ1-5; no firm D call. This CDR3 contains 15 residues. The V gene lost 1 base and the J gene lost 3 bases, with 10 bases spanning the gap. Germline CDR1 LGHNA, CDR2 YNFKEQ. In nucleotides, the CDR3 is TGTGCCAGCAGCCAAGCTGGGCGGAACAATCAGCCCCAGCATTTT. It translates to CASSQAGRNNQPQHF.